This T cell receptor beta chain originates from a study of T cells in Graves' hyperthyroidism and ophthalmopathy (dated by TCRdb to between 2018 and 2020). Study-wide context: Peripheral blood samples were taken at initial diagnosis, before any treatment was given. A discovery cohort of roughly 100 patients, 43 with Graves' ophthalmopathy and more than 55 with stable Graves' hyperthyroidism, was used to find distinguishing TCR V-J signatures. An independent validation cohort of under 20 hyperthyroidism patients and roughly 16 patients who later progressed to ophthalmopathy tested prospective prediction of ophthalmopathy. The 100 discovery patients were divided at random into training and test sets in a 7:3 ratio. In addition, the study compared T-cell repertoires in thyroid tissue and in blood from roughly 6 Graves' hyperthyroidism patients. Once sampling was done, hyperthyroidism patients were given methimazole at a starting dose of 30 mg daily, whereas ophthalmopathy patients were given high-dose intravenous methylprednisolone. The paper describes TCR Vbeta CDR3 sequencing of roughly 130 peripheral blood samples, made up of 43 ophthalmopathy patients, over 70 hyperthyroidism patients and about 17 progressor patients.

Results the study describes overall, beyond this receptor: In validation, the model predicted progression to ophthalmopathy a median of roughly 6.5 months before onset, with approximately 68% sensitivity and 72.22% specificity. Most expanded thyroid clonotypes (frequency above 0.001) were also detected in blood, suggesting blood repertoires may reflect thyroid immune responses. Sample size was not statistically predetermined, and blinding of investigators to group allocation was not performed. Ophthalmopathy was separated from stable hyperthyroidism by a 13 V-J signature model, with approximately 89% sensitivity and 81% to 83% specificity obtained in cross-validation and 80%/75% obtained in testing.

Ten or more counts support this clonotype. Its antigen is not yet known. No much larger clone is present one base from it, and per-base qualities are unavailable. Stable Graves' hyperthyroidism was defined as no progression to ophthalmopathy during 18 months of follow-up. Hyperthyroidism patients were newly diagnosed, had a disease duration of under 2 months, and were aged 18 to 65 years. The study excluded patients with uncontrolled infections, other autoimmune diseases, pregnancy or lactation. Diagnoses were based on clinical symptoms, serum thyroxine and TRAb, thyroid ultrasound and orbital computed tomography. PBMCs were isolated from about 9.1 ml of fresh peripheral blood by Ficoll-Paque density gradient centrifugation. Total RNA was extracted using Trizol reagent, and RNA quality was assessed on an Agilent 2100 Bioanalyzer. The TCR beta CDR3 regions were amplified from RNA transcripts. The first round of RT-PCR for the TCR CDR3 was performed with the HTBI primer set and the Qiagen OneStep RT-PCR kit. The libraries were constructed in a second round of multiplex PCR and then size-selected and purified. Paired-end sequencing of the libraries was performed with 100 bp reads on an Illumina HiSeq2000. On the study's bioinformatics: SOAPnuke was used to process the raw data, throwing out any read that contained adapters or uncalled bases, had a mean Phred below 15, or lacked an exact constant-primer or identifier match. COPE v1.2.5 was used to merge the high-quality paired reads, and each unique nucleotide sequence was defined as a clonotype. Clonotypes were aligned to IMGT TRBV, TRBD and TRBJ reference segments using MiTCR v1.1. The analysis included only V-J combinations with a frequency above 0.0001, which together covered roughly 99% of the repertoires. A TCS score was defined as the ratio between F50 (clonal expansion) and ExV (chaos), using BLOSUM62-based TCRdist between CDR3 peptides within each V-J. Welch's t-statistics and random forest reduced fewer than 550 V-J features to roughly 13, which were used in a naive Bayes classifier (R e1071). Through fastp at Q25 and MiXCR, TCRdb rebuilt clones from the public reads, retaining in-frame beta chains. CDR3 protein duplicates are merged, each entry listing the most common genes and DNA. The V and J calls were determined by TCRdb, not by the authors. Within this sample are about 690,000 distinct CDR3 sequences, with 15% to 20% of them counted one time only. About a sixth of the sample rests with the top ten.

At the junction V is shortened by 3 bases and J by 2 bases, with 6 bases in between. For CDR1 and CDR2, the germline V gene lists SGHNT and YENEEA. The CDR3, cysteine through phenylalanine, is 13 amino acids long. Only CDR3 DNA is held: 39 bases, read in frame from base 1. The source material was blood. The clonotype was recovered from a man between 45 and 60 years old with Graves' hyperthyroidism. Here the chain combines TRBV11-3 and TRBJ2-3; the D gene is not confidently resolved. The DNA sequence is TGTGCCAGCAGCTTCTTCAACACAGATACGCAGTATTTT. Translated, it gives CASSFFNTDTQYF.